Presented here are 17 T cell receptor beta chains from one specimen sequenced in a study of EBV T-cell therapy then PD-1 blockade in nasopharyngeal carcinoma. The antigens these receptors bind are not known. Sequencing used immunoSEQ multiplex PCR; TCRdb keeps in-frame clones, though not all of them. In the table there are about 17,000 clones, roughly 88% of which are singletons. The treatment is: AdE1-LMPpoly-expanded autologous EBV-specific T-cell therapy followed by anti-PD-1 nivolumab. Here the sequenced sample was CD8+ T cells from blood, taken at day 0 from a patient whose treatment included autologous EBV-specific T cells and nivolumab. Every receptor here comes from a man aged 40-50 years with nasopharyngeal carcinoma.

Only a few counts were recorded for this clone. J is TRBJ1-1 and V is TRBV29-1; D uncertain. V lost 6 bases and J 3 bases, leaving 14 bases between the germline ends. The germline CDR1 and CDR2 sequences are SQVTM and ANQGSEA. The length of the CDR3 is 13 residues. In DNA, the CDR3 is TGCAGCGTGGCCAAGGAGTCCCACACTGAAGCTTTCTTT. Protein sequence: CSVAKESHTEAFF.

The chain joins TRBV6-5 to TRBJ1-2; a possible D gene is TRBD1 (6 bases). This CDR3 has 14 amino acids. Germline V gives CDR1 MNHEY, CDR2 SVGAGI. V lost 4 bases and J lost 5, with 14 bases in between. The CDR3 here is CASSFQGGRYGYTF. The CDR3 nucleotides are TGTGCCAGCAGTTTCCAAGGGGGAAGATATGGCTACACCTTC.

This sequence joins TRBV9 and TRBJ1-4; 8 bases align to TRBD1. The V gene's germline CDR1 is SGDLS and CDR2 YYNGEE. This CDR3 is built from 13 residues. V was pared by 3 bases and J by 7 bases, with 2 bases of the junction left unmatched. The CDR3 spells CASSGQGFEKLFF. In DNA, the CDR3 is TGTGCCAGCAGCGGACAGGGGTTTGAAAAACTGTTTTTT.

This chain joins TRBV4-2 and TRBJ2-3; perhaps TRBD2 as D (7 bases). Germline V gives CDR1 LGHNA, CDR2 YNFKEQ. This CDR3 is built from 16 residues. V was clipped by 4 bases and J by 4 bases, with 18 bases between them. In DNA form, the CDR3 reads TGTGCCAGCAGCCCAAACCATGGGGAGGGGGCAGATACGCAGTATTTT. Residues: CASSPNHGEGADTQYF.

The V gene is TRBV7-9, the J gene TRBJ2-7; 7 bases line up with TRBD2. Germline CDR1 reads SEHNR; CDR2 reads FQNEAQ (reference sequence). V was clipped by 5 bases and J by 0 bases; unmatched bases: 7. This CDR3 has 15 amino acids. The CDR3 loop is CASSPYGGDSYEQYF. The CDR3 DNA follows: TGTGCCAGCAGCCCTTATGGGGGGGACTCCTACGAGCAGTACTTC.

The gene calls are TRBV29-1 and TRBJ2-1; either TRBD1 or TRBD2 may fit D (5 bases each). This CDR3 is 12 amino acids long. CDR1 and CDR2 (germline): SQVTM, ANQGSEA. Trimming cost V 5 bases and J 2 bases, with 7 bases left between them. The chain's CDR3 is CSVPGPYNEQFF. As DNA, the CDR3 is TGCAGCGTTCCGGGACCCTACAATGAGCAGTTCTTC.

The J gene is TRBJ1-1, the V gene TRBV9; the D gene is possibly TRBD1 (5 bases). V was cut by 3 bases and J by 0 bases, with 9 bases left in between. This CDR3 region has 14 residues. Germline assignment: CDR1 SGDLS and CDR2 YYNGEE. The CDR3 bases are TGTGCCAGCAGCGCCGGGGGTATGAACACTGAAGCTTTCTTT. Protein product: CASSAGGMNTEAFF. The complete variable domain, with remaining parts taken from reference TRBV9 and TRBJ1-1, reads DSGVTQTPKHLITATGQRVTLRCSPRSGDLSVYWYQQSLDQGLQFLIQYYNGEERAKGNILERFSAQQFPDLHSELNLSSLELGDSALYFCASSAGGMNTEAFFGQGTRLTVV.

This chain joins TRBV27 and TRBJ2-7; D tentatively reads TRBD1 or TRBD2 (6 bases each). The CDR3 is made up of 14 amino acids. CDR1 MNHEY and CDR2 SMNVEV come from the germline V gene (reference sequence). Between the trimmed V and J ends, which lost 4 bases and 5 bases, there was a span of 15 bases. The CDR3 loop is CASSYRGRQDEQYF. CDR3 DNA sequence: TGTGCCAGCAGTTATCGGGGGCGTCAGGACGAGCAGTACTTC.

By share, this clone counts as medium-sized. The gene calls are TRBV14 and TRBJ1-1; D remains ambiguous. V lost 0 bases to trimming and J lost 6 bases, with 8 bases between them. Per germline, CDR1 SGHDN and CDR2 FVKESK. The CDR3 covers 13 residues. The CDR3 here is CASSQDSLAEAFF. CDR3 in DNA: TGTGCCAGCAGCCAAGATTCGCTGGCTGAAGCTTTCTTT.

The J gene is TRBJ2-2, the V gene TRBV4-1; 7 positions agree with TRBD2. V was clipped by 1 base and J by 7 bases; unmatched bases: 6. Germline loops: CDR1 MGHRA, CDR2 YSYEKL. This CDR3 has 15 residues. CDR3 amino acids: CASSQVGREGGELFF. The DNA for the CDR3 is TGCGCCAGCAGCCAAGTTGGCAGGGAGGGCGGGGAGCTGTTTTTT.

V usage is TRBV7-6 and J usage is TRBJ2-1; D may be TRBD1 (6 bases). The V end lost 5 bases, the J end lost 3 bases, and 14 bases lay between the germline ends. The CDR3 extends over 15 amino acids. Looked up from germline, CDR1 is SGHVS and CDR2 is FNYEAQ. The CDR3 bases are TGTGCCAGCAGCCAAACGGACAGTTACTACAATGAGCAGTTCTTC. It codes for CASSQTDSYYNEQFF.

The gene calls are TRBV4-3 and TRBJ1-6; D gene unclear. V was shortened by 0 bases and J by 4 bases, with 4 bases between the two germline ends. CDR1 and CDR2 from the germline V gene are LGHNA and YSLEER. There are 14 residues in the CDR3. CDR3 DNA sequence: TGCGCCAGCAGCCAAGAGGGTTATAATTCACCCCTCCACTTT. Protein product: CASSQEGYNSPLHF.

CDR3 protein: CASTDPGTGNQPQHF. In DNA form, the CDR3 reads TGTGCCAGCACCGACCCCGGGACAGGTAATCAGCCCCAGCATTTT. This sequence joins TRBV7-8 and TRBJ1-5; 8 nucleotides align to TRBD1. There are 15 residues in the CDR3. CDR1 is SGHVS, CDR2 FQNEAQ, per germline. V dropped 7 bases and J dropped 4; count of bases not matched to a gene: 9.

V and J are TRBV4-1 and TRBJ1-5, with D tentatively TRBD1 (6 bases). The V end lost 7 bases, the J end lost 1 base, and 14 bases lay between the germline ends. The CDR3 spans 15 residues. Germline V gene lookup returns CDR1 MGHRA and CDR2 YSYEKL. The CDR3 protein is CASKESDRSNQPQHF. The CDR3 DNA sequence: TGCGCCAGCAAAGAGAGTGACAGGAGCAATCAGCCCCAGCATTTT.

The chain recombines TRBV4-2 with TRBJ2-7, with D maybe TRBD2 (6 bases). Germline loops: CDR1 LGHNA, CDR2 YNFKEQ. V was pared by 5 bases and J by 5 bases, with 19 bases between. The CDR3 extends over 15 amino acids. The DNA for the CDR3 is TGTGCCAGCAGCAAAAGTGACGGGGGAGCAGACGAGCAGTACTTC. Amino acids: CASSKSDGGADEQYF.

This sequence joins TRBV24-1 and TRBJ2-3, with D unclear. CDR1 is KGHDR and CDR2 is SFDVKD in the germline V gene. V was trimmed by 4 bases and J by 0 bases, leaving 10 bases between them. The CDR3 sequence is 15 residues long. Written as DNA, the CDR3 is TGTGCCACCAGTGAACCCACAGCTAGCACAGATACGCAGTATTTT. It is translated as CATSEPTASTDTQYF.

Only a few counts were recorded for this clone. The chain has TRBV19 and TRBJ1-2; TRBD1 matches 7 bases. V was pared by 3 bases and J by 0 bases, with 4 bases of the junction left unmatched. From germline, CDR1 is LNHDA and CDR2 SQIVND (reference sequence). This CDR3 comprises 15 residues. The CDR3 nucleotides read TGTGCCAGTAGTATCTTCCAGGGGGCTAACTATGGCTACACCTTC. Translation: CASSIFQGANYGYTF.